This entry lists 27 T cell receptor beta chains sequenced from one sample in a study of blood T cell repertoires in COVID-19. Some clones are missing from TCRdb's copy, which holds only in-frame ones; the method was immunoSEQ multiplex PCR. The sample records 100,000 or so clones, approximately 78% being singletons. Sequencing input: peripheral blood. All receptors derive from a man in his 60s with active or convalescent COVID-19.

CDR3 residues: CASMRLAGGEQFF. In nucleotides, the CDR3 is TGTGCCAGTATGCGGCTAGCGGGAGGAGAGCAGTTCTTC. This sequence joins TRBV19 and TRBJ2-1, with 11 bases aligning to TRBD2. CDR1 is LNHDA and CDR2 is SQIVND in the germline V gene (reference sequence). CDR3 size: 13 residues. V was pared by 7 bases and J by 10 bases, with 6 bases of the junction left unmatched.

The V call is TRBV6-5, the J call TRBJ2-7; no firm D call. CDR3 length: 13 residues. CDR1 and CDR2 from the germline V gene are MNHEY and SVGAGI. Trimming stripped 7 bases from V and 3 bases from J, with 13 bases between. The CDR3 region is CASTTNPVYEQYV. The CDR3 DNA reads TGTGCCAGCACCACGAACCCAGTCTACGAGCAGTACGTC.

This clone was found once. The chain combines TRBV6-5 with TRBJ2-1; tentatively, D is TRBD2 (5 bases). This CDR3 is 15 amino acids long. Germline CDR1 is MNHEY and CDR2 is SVGAGI. Trimming pared 0 bases from V and 7 bases from J, leaving 13 bases between. The CDR3 region has the DNA TGTGCCAGCAGTTACTCGTCACTAGTATCTAATGAGCAGTTCTTC. It translates to CASSYSSLVSNEQFF.

This clone has more than one count but fewer than ten. The chain uses TRBV7-2 and TRBJ2-1, with 7 bases that match TRBD2. The CDR3 totals 13 residues. Losses at the gene ends were 5 bases for V and 9 bases for J; bases not matched to a gene: 7. Germline V gives CDR1 SGHTA, CDR2 FQGNSA. The CDR3: CASSPQAGIEQFF. In DNA, the CDR3 is TGTGCCAGCAGCCCGCAAGCGGGAATTGAGCAGTTCTTC.

The chain combines TRBV7-2 with TRBJ2-7; D is unclear. Trimming shortened V by 2 bases and J by 7 bases, and 15 bases separated the two germline ends. This CDR3 has 14 amino acids. From germline, CDR1 is SGHTA and CDR2 FQGNSA. Here the CDR3 reads CASSLTSGSTEQYF. Here the CDR3 DNA reads TGTGCCAGCAGCTTAACGTCGGGTAGCACGGAGCAGTACTTC. The full variable domain, with the rest looked up from reference TRBV7-2 and TRBJ2-7, is GAGVSQSPSNKVTEKGKDVELRCDPISGHTALYWYRQSLGQGLEFLIYFQGNSAPDKSGLPSDRFSAERTGGSVSTLTIQRTQQEDSAVYLCASSLTSGSTEQYFGPGTRLTVT.

This clone was observed a few times. The gene calls are TRBV7-2 and TRBJ2-3, with 8 bases lining up with TRBD2. The CDR3 is 15 amino acids. CDR1 and CDR2 (germline): SGHTA, FQGNSA. The trim removed 1 base at V and 2 bases at J, leaving 2 bases unmatched. The CDR3 nucleotides are TGTGCCAGCAGCTTAGGGACTAGCAACACAGATACGCAGTATTTT. Translating gives CASSLGTSNTDTQYF.

This clone was detected a few times. This chain joins TRBV12-3 or TRBV12-4 and TRBJ1-1; a possible D gene is TRBD1 (5 bases). This CDR3 has 13 amino acids. V lost 7 bases, J lost 2 bases, and 11 bases lay in between. This CDR3 reads CASTKTVNTEAFF. CDR3 in DNA: TGTGCCAGCACCAAGACAGTAAACACTGAAGCTTTCTTT.

V gene TRBV5-6 combines with J gene TRBJ2-7; 7 positions match TRBD1. The trim removed 4 bases at V and 3 bases at J, leaving 16 bases unmatched. CDR3 length: 17 residues. CDR1 is SGHDT and CDR2 is YYEEEE in the germline V gene. CDR3 nucleotides: TGTGCCAGCAGCCCTGCAGTAAGAGACAGGGCGAACTACGAGCAGTACTTC. Amino acids: CASSPAVRDRANYEQYF.

The chain has TRBV14 and TRBJ2-5; 10 nucleotides align to TRBD2. V dropped 6 bases and J dropped 4; count of bases not matched to a gene: 8. The CDR3 spans 15 residues. The germline V gene encodes CDR1 SGHDN and CDR2 FVKESK. CDR3: CASRQSGLAVETQYF. The CDR3, as DNA: TGTGCCAGCAGGCAATCAGGACTAGCGGTAGAGACCCAGTACTTC.

This chain connects TRBV19 to TRBJ2-1; TRBD1 is a possible D gene (6 bases). This CDR3 contains 13 residues. V shed 4 bases and J shed 7 bases, with 11 bases lying between them. CDR1 is LNHDA, CDR2 SQIVND, per germline (reference sequence). This CDR3 reads CASSTRGGNEQFF. The CDR3 DNA sequence: TGTGCCAGTAGTACCAGGGGTGGGAATGAGCAGTTCTTC.

The rearrangement joins TRBV18 to TRBJ1-4; D perhaps matches TRBD1 (5 bases). Germline V gene lookup returns CDR1 KGHSH and CDR2 LQKENI. The V and J ends lost 2 bases and 7 bases respectively, with 14 bases between them. The CDR3 loop spans 15 amino acids. CDR3 residues: CASSPSAGQVEKLFF. DNA for the CDR3: TGTGCCAGCTCACCATCGGCAGGGCAGGTTGAAAAACTGTTTTTT.

Only one count was recorded for this clone. This chain connects TRBV5-1 to TRBJ2-3, with a tentative D call TRBD2 (6 bases). V lost 0 bases to trimming and J lost 6 bases, with 11 bases between them. Germline V gene sequence: CDR1 SGHRS, CDR2 YFSETQ. The CDR3 spans 14 residues. The CDR3 DNA reads as TGCGCCAGCAGCTTGGGCGGGGTAGGGGATACGCAGTATTTT. This encodes CASSLGGVGDTQYF.

The genes are TRBV30 and TRBJ2-2; 7 bases align to TRBD2. CDR1 is GTSNPN, CDR2 SVGIG, per germline (reference sequence). With V trimmed by 1 base and J by 6 bases, 5 bases remained unmatched. This CDR3 is built from 14 residues. The CDR3 DNA reads as TGTGCCTGGAGTGGGACTAGAGTATCCGGGGAGCTGTTTTTT. Translating it yields CAWSGTRVSGELFF. Based on the CDR3 plus reference TRBV30 and TRBJ2-2, the full variable domain is SQTIHQWPATLVQPVGSPLSLECTVEGTSNPNLYWYRQAAGRGLQLLFYSVGIGQISSEVPQNLSASRPQDRQFILSSKKLLLSDSGFYLCAWSGTRVSGELFFGEGSRLTVL.

The chain carries TRBV5-1 and TRBJ2-7; 11 positions match TRBD1. There are 15 residues in the CDR3. Germline lookup yields CDR1 SGHRS and CDR2 YFSETQ. V lost 3 bases to trimming and J lost 5 bases; unmatched junction nucleotides: 7. CDR3: CASSSGDRGRNEQYF. The CDR3 DNA sequence: TGCGCCAGCAGCTCCGGGGACAGGGGGAGAAACGAGCAGTACTTC.

The rearrangement links TRBV11-3 to TRBJ1-4, with 7 bases aligning to TRBD1. Germline V gene sequence: CDR1 SGHNT, CDR2 YENEEA. Trimming took 2 bases from V and 0 from J; bases not matched to a gene: 3. There are 16 residues in the CDR3. The CDR3, as DNA: TGTGCCAGCAGCTTAAACAGGGGCGCAACTAATGAAAAACTGTTTTTT. Protein sequence: CASSLNRGATNEKLFF.

J is TRBJ2-3 and V is TRBV29-1, with 9 bases that match TRBD2. The CDR3 totals 13 residues. Unmatched junction bases numbered 3, after V lost 7 bases and J lost 1 base. Germline V lookup: CDR1 SQVTM, CDR2 ANQGSEA. This chain's CDR3 is CSGRTSGTDTQYF. CDR3 DNA sequence: TGCAGCGGACGGACTAGCGGCACAGATACGCAGTATTTT.

This clone was recorded many times. V gene TRBV6-1 combines with J gene TRBJ1-2, with D uncertain. The germline V gene has CDR1 MNHNS and CDR2 SASEGT. Trimming pared 1 base from V and 6 bases from J, leaving 12 bases between. The CDR3 is 14 residues long. The CDR3 DNA is TGTGCCAGCAGTGAAGTCGGTGGGAGAAATGGCTACACCTTC. Amino acids: CASSEVGGRNGYTF.

This clone occurred a few times. The genes are TRBV7-9 and TRBJ2-7, with D unclear. Germline V gene lookup returns CDR1 SEHNR and CDR2 FQNEAQ (reference sequence). The CDR3 sequence is 14 residues long. Trimming shortened V by 6 bases and J by 2 bases, and 14 bases separated the two germline ends. In DNA form, the CDR3 reads TGTGCCAGCAGTTCAATTCTATCCCCCTACGAGCAGTACTTC. Its translation: CASSSILSPYEQYF.

The V gene is TRBV2, the J gene TRBJ2-1; 7 bases agree with TRBD2. Germline V gene sequence: CDR1 SNHLY, CDR2 FYNNEI. The CDR3 covers 16 residues. V was pared by 3 bases and J by 1 base, with 6 bases of the junction left unmatched. CDR3 DNA sequence: TGTGCCAGCAGTGAGTCCGGAGCGGGATCCTACAATGAGCAGTTCTTC. Translation: CASSESGAGSYNEQFF.

The chain recombines TRBV19 with TRBJ2-5; TRBD2 is a possible D gene (6 bases). Deletions cut 7 bases from V and 4 bases from J, with 19 bases between. There are 15 residues in the CDR3. Germline values: CDR1 LNHDA, CDR2 SQIVND (reference sequence). The CDR3 sequence: CASISTGLPGETQYF. DNA for the CDR3: TGTGCCAGTATTTCGACGGGACTCCCCGGAGAGACCCAGTACTTC.

The genes are TRBV19 and TRBJ2-7, with a weak D call TRBD2 (6 bases). From germline, CDR1 is LNHDA and CDR2 SQIVND (reference sequence). Trimming pared 4 bases from V and 2 bases from J, leaving 9 bases between. This CDR3 has 13 residues. CDR3: CASSSAGPYEQYF. The CDR3 nucleotides read TGTGCCAGTAGTAGCGCGGGGCCCTACGAGCAGTACTTC.

This clone has just one count. This chain uses TRBV15 with TRBJ2-2; D call uncertain. The length of the CDR3 is 14 residues. Germline values: CDR1 LNHNV, CDR2 YYDKDF (reference sequence). Trimming left V 6 bases short and J 0 bases short, with 8 bases between. The CDR3 loop is CATRGVANTGELFF. The CDR3 nucleotides are TGTGCCACCAGAGGAGTTGCGAACACCGGGGAGCTGTTTTTT.

CDR3 sequence: CASSSIRSSGANVLTF. Here the CDR3 DNA reads TGTGCCAGCAGCTCAATTAGAAGCTCTGGGGCCAACGTCCTGACTTTC. The chain carries TRBV7-2 and TRBJ2-6; no clear D gene. V was pared by 4 bases and J by 0 bases, with 10 bases between. Germline V gives CDR1 SGHTA, CDR2 FQGNSA. The CDR3 covers 16 residues.

The chain links TRBV6-5 to TRBJ1-4, with 8 nucleotides matching TRBD1. Germline V lookup: CDR1 MNHEY, CDR2 SVGAGI. J was trimmed by 8 bases and V by 7 bases; bases with no gene match: 9. The CDR3 is made up of 14 amino acids. In DNA form, the CDR3 reads TGTGCCAGCACGGATCGACAGGGGAGCGAAAAACTGTTTTTT. This sequence encodes CASTDRQGSEKLFF.

The CDR3 DNA reads TGTGCCAGCAGCGTAGGGGGCGGGAGTAATCCCACCGGGGAGCTGTTTTTT. Translation gives CASSVGGGSNPTGELFF. The rearrangement joins TRBV9 to TRBJ2-2; 7 bases fit TRBD2. Germline V gene sequence: CDR1 SGDLS, CDR2 YYNGEE. V shed 0 bases, J shed 4 bases, and the junction held 9 bases outside the gene matches. The CDR3 extends over 17 amino acids.

The gene calls are TRBV28 and TRBJ2-5; 12 bases agree with TRBD2. Trimming cost V 4 bases and J 2 bases; bases outside gene matches: 5. Germline CDR1 is MDHEN and CDR2 is SYDVKM. The CDR3 sequence is 16 residues long. The CDR3 loop reads CASSSFTSGGQETQYF. CDR3 DNA: TGTGCCAGCAGTTCCTTTACTAGCGGGGGGCAAGAGACCCAGTACTTC.

The V call is TRBV5-1, the J call TRBJ2-4; perhaps TRBD2 as D (5 bases). The CDR3 covers 15 residues. CDR1 SGHRS and CDR2 YFSETQ come from the germline V gene. Trimming cost V 4 bases and J 0 bases, with 11 bases left between them. Written as DNA, the CDR3 is TGCGCCAGCAGCCTGGTTAGCGTAGCCAAAAACATTCAGTACTTC. This codes for CASSLVSVAKNIQYF.